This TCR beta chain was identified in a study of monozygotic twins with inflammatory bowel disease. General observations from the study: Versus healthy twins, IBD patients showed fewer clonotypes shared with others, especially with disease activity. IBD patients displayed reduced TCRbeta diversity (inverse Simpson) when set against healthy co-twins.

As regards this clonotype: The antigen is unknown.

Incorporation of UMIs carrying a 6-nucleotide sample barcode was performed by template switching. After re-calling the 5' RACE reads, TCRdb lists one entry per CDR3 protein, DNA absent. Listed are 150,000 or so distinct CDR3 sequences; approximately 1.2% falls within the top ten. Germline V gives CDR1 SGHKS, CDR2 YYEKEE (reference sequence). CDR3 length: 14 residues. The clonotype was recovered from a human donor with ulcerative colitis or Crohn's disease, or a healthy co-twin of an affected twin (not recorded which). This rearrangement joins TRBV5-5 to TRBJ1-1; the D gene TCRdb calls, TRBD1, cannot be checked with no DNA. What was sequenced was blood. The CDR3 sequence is CASSLDPGDTEAFF.